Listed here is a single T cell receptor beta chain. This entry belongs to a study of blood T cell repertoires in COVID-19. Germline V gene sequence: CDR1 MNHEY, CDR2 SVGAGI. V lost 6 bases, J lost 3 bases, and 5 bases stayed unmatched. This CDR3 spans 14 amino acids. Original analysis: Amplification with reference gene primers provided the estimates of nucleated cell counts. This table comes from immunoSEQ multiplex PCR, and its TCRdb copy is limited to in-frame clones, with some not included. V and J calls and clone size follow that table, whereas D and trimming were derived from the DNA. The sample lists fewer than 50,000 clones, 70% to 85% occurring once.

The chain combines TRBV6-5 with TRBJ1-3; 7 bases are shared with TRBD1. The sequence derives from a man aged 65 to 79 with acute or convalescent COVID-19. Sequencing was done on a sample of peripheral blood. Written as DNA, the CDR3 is TGTGCCAGCAGAACGAGGGACAGTGGAAACACCATATATTTT. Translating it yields CASRTRDSGNTIYF.